This is a list of T cell receptor beta chains from one sample in a study of early stage breast cancer tumors. Measured with immunoSEQ multiplex PCR; TCRdb has only the in-frame clones, and not every one. Of about 36,000 clones listed, around 70% are singletons. Sequencing was carried out using blood. All receptors derive from a person aged 55 to 69 with breast cancer. CDR3s include the opening cysteine and the closing phenylalanine or tryptophan. The order of the fields is D gene, J gene, clone size, V gene, CDR3 protein, CDR3 DNA. D genes are given only for firm matches. Clone size is shown for a subset of rows, as once, few, many or a class of expanded clone.

d_call: .
j_call: TRBJ2-4
clone_size: .
v_call: TRBV25-1
cdr3_aa: CASRRGQFDIQYF
cdr3_nt: TGTGCCAGCAGGAGAGGACAGTTTGACATTCAGTACTTC

d_call: .
j_call: TRBJ1-1
clone_size: .
v_call: TRBV25-1
cdr3_aa: CASSTGLRTEAFF
cdr3_nt: TGTGCCAGCAGTACAGGGCTCCGCACTGAAGCTTTCTTT

d_call: .
j_call: TRBJ1-4
clone_size: .
v_call: TRBV18
cdr3_aa: CASSPLNRDDEKLFF
cdr3_nt: TGTGCCAGCTCACCACTAAACAGGGATGATGAAAAACTGTTTTTT

d_call: .
j_call: TRBJ2-4
clone_size: .
v_call: TRBV19
cdr3_aa: CASSDGGGEPAKNIQYF
cdr3_nt: TGTGCCAGTAGTGACGGAGGGGGCGAACCAGCCAAAAACATTCAGTACTTC

d_call: .
j_call: TRBJ2-7
clone_size: .
v_call: TRBV28
cdr3_aa: CASSLGRSYEQYF
cdr3_nt: TGTGCCAGCAGTTTAGGCAGATCCTACGAGCAGTACTTC

d_call: .
j_call: TRBJ2-3
clone_size: .
v_call: TRBV29-1
cdr3_aa: CSPTFLGGADTQYF
cdr3_nt: TGCAGCCCAACCTTCTTGGGAGGCGCAGATACGCAGTATTTT

d_call: .
j_call: TRBJ2-5
clone_size: .
v_call: TRBV13
cdr3_aa: CASSFVREAPQETQYF
cdr3_nt: TGTGCCAGCAGCTTTGTGCGGGAAGCCCCCCAAGAGACCCAGTACTTC

d_call: .
j_call: TRBJ2-7
clone_size: .
v_call: TRBV28
cdr3_aa: CASRKRGSSYEQYF
cdr3_nt: TGTGCCAGCAGGAAGAGAGGGAGCTCCTACGAGCAGTACTTC

d_call: .
j_call: TRBJ1-5
clone_size: .
v_call: TRBV19
cdr3_aa: CASSITRGGTQAQHF
cdr3_nt: TGTGCCAGTAGTATAACCCGGGGAGGAACTCAAGCCCAGCATTTT

d_call: .
j_call: TRBJ2-1
clone_size: few
v_call: TRBV5-4
cdr3_aa: CASSTEASSYNEQFF
cdr3_nt: TGTGCCAGCAGTACAGAGGCTAGCTCCTACAATGAGCAGTTCTTC

d_call: .
j_call: TRBJ2-1
clone_size: .
v_call: TRBV5-4
cdr3_aa: CASSLVPLGGNEQFF
cdr3_nt: TGTGCCAGCAGCTTGGTCCCCCTGGGCGGGAATGAGCAGTTCTTC

d_call: .
j_call: TRBJ2-7
clone_size: .
v_call: TRBV11-2
cdr3_aa: CASSFQTGGVRDEQYF
cdr3_nt: TGTGCCAGCAGCTTCCAAACAGGAGGGGTCCGGGATGAGCAGTACTTC

d_call: .
j_call: TRBJ1-1
clone_size: few
v_call: TRBV2
cdr3_aa: CASSEAFF
cdr3_nt: TGTGCCAGCAGTGAAGCTTTCTTT

d_call: TRBD1
j_call: TRBJ1-1
clone_size: .
v_call: TRBV28
cdr3_aa: CASRTGQGDRDTEAFF
cdr3_nt: TGTGCCAGCAGAACGGGACAGGGGGATAGGGACACTGAAGCTTTCTTT

d_call: .
j_call: TRBJ2-7
clone_size: .
v_call: TRBV12-5
cdr3_aa: CASGLVPGEQYF
cdr3_nt: TGTGCTAGTGGTTTGGTACCGGGCGAGCAGTACTTC

d_call: .
j_call: TRBJ2-4
clone_size: once
v_call: TRBV5-5
cdr3_aa: CASSLFVLGKNIQYF
cdr3_nt: TGTGCCAGCAGCTTATTCGTCCTAGGGAAAAACATTCAGTACTTC

d_call: .
j_call: TRBJ2-6
clone_size: .
v_call: TRBV18
cdr3_aa: CASSPPGSGSGANVLTF
cdr3_nt: TGTGCCAGCTCACCACCAGGGTCGGGCTCTGGGGCCAACGTCCTGACTTTC

d_call: TRBD2
j_call: TRBJ2-7
clone_size: few
v_call: TRBV18
cdr3_aa: CASSPGTRHYEQYF
cdr3_nt: TGTGCCAGCTCACCCGGGACTAGACACTACGAGCAGTACTTC

d_call: .
j_call: TRBJ2-3
clone_size: .
v_call: TRBV6-1
cdr3_aa: CASSEPGVTDTQYF
cdr3_nt: TGTGCCAGCAGTGAACCGGGAGTCACAGATACGCAGTATTTT

d_call: TRBD2
j_call: TRBJ2-1
clone_size: once
v_call: TRBV4-1
cdr3_aa: CASSQDTGTSGRRSYNEQFF
cdr3_nt: TGCGCCAGCAGCCAAGATACCGGGACTAGCGGGAGAAGGTCCTACAATGAGCAGTTCTTC